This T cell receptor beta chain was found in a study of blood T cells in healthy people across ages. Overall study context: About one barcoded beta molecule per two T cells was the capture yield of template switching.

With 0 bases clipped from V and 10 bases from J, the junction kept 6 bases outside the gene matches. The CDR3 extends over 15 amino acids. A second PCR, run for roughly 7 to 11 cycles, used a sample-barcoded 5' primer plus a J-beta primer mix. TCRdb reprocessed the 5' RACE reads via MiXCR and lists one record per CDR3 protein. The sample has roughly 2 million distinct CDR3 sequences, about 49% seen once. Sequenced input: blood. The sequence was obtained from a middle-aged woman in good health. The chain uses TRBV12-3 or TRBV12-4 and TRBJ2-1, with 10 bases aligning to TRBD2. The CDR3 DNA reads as TGTGCCAGCAGTTTAGCAGCGGGGGGGCGGGAGGAGCAGTTCTTC. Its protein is CASSLAAGGREEQFF.